This is a list of T cell receptor beta chains from one sample in a study of cytomegalovirus exposure and HLA in healthy donors. Repertoires were generated with immunoSEQ multiplex PCR, while TCRdb's copy carries only in-frame clones and drops some. The data hold about 140,000 clones, with around 84% observed a single time. The sequencing sample was made of PBMCs. Source of these receptors: a man aged 50 or older in good health and CMV-seronegative. The CDR3 runs from the conserved cysteine through the conserved F or W. The D gene is left open where the match is weak. Only some rows state a clone size, as once, few, many or a class for expanded clones.

CDR3nt: TGTGCCAGTAGTATCCCAGCGGGGAATAGGAATGAGCAGTTCTTC; CDR3aa: CASSIPAGNRNEQFF; d_gene: TRBD2; len: 15; v_gene: TRBV19; j_gene: TRBJ2-1; abundance: .
CDR3nt: TGTGCCAGCAGCTTACGCGGGACGGAGAACACCGGGGAGCTGTTTTTT; CDR3aa: CASSLRGTENTGELFF; d_gene: .; len: 16; v_gene: TRBV7-8; j_gene: TRBJ2-2; abundance: .
CDR3nt: TGTGCCAGCAGTTTATCTCACGCGGGGGAAATACGGTATGGCTACACCTTC; CDR3aa: CASSLSHAGEIRYGYTF; d_gene: .; len: 17; v_gene: TRBV27; j_gene: TRBJ1-2; abundance: .
CDR3nt: TGTGCCAGCAGTGTAGGGACAGCTGACTCCTACGAGCAGTACTTC; CDR3aa: CASSVGTADSYEQYF; d_gene: TRBD1; len: 15; v_gene: TRBV28; j_gene: TRBJ2-7; abundance: .
CDR3nt: TGTGCCAGTAGTATATTTTCACAGGTCTCCTACAATGAGCAGTTCTTC; CDR3aa: CASSIFSQVSYNEQFF; d_gene: .; len: 16; v_gene: TRBV19; j_gene: TRBJ2-1; abundance: .
CDR3nt: TGTGCCAGCAGCCCTCCTGGGGGGTACTACAATGAGCAGTTCTTC; CDR3aa: CASSPPGGYYNEQFF; d_gene: .; len: 15; v_gene: TRBV11-3; j_gene: TRBJ2-1; abundance: .
CDR3nt: TGTGCCGGCAGCCAAGGCGGCGGGGCGATAAACCAGGCGCTTGGCTACACCTTC; CDR3aa: CAGSQGGGAINQALGYTF; d_gene: .; len: 18; v_gene: TRBV4-2; j_gene: TRBJ1-2; abundance: .
CDR3nt: TGCGCCAGCAGCTTGATCACAGGGGGCATCTACAATGAGCAGTTCTTC; CDR3aa: CASSLITGGIYNEQFF; d_gene: TRBD1; len: 16; v_gene: TRBV5-1; j_gene: TRBJ2-1; abundance: .
CDR3nt: TGTGCCAGCAGCTCCGCTGGCGGGACTTCCTCCTACAATGAGCAGTTCTTC; CDR3aa: CASSSAGGTSSYNEQFF; d_gene: .; len: 17; v_gene: TRBV7-3; j_gene: TRBJ2-1; abundance: .
CDR3nt: TGTGCCAGCAGCCGCGGGGGCCTGATCAGCTCCTACAATGAGCAGTTCTTC; CDR3aa: CASSRGGLISSYNEQFF; d_gene: .; len: 17; v_gene: TRBV7-3; j_gene: TRBJ2-1; abundance: once
CDR3nt: TGCGCCAGCAGACTCCACTGGACATTATACGAGCAGTACTTC; CDR3aa: CASRLHWTLYEQYF; d_gene: .; len: 14; v_gene: TRBV5-1; j_gene: TRBJ2-7; abundance: .
CDR3nt: TGTGCCAGCAGGGATCGCCGGACAGGGTCGGGGACTGAAGCTTTCTTT; CDR3aa: CASRDRRTGSGTEAFF; d_gene: TRBD1; len: 16; v_gene: TRBV25-1; j_gene: TRBJ1-1; abundance: .
CDR3nt: TGTGCCAGCAGGATGACTAGCGGGGGGAACCAAGAGACCCAGTACTTC; CDR3aa: CASRMTSGGNQETQYF; d_gene: TRBD2; len: 16; v_gene: TRBV2; j_gene: TRBJ2-5; abundance: once
CDR3nt: TGTGCCAGCAGCGAGGTCAAGGCAGGGTTCTCACCCCTCCACTTT; CDR3aa: CASSEVKAGFSPLHF; d_gene: .; len: 15; v_gene: TRBV5-6; j_gene: TRBJ1-6; abundance: .
CDR3nt: TGTGCCAGCAGTGCGTCGCGGGGGACCTACGAGCAGTACTTC; CDR3aa: CASSASRGTYEQYF; d_gene: TRBD2; len: 14; v_gene: TRBV2; j_gene: TRBJ2-7; abundance: .
CDR3nt: TGTGCCAGCAGACCGAGGACTGATATCACTGAAGCTTTCTTT; CDR3aa: CASRPRTDITEAFF; d_gene: .; len: 14; v_gene: TRBV5-8; j_gene: TRBJ1-1; abundance: few
CDR3nt: TGTGCCAGCACAAGACAGGGGGTGAACACTGAAGCTTTCTTT; CDR3aa: CASTRQGVNTEAFF; d_gene: TRBD1; len: 14; v_gene: TRBV6-1; j_gene: TRBJ1-1; abundance: .
CDR3nt: TGTGCCAGCAGCTTGGCCACAACCCGCGAGCAGTTCTTC; CDR3aa: CASSLATTREQFF; d_gene: .; len: 13; v_gene: TRBV7-7; j_gene: TRBJ2-1; abundance: .
CDR3nt: TGTGCCAGCAGCTTATCGACAGGAACCTACAATGAGCAGTTCTTC; CDR3aa: CASSLSTGTYNEQFF; d_gene: .; len: 15; v_gene: TRBV5-4; j_gene: TRBJ2-1; abundance: once
CDR3nt: TGTGCCAGCAGTGATGGGGGGGAGGCTGACTATGGCTACACCTTC; CDR3aa: CASSDGGEADYGYTF; d_gene: .; len: 15; v_gene: TRBV2; j_gene: TRBJ1-2; abundance: .